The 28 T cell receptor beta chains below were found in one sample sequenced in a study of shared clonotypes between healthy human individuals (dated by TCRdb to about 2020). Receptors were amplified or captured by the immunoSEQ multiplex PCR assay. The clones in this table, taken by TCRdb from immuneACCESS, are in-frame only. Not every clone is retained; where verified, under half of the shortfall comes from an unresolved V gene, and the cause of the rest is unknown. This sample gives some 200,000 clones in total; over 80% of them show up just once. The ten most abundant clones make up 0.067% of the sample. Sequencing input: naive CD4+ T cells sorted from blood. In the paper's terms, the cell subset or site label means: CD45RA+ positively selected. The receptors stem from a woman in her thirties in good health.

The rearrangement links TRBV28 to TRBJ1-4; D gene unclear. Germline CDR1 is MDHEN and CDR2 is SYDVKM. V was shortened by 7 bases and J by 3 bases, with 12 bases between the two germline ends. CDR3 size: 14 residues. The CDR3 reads CASTERNSNEKLFF. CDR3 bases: TGTGCCAGCACCGAGAGGAACTCTAATGAAAAACTGTTTTTT.

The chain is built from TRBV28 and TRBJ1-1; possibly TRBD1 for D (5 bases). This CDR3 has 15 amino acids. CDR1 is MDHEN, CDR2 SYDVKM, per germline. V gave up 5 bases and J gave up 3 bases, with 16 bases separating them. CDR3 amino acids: CASSTGGVPDTEAFF. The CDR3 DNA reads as TGTGCCAGCAGTACCGGAGGGGTCCCGGACACTGAAGCTTTCTTT.

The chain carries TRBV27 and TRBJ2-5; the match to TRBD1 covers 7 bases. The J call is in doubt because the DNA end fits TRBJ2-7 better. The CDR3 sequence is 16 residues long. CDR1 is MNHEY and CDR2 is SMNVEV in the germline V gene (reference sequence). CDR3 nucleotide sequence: TGTGCCAGCAGTCTCGGACCACCGGGACAGCCCTACGAGCAGTACTTC. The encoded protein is CASSLGPPGQPYEQYF.

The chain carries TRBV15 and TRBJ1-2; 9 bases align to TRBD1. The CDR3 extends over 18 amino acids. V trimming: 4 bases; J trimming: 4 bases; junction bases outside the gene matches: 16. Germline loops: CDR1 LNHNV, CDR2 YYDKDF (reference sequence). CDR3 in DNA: TGTGCCACCAGCACATTAAGGGACAGGGCAAAGTTAGTCTATGGCTACACCTTC. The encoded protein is CATSTLRDRAKLVYGYTF.

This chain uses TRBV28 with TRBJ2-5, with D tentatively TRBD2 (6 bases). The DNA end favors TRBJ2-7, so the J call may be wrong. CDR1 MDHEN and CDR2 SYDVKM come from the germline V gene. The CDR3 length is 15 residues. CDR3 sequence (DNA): TGTGCCAGCAGTCCCCCCGGGAGCGGTACCTACGAGCAGTACTTC. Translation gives CASSPPGSGTYEQYF.

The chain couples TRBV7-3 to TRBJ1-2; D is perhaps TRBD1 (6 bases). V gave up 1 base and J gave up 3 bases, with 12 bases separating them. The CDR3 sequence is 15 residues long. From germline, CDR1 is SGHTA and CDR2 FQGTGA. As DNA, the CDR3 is TGTGCCAGCAGCTTAAGTTCCGGGGGCGACTATGGCTACACCTTC. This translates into CASSLSSGGDYGYTF.

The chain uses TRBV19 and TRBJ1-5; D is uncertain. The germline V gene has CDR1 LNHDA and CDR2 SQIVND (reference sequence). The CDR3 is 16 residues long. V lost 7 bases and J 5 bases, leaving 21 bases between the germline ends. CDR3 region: CASKSTAGLAYQPQHF. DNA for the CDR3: TGTGCCAGTAAATCAACAGCCGGGCTCGCTTATCAGCCCCAGCATTTT.

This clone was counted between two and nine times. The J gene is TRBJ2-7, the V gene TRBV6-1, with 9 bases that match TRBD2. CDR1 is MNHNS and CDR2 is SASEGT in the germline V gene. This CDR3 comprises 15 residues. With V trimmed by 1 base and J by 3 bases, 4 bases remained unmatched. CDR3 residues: CASSEEREVRYEQYF. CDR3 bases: TGTGCCAGCAGTGAAGAGCGGGAGGTCCGCTACGAGCAGTACTTC.

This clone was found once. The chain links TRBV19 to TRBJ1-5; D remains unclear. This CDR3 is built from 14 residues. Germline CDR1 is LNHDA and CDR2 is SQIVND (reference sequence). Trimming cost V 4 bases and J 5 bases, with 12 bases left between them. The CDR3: CASSTPGLYQPQHF. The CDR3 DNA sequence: TGTGCCAGTAGTACGCCCGGATTGTATCAGCCCCAGCATTTT.

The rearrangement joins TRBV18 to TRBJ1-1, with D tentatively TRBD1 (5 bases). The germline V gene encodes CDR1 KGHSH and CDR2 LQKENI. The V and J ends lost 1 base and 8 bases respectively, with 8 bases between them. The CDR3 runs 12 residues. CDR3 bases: TGTGCCAGCTCACCACAAGGGGAAGAAGCTTTCTTT. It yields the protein CASSPQGEEAFF.

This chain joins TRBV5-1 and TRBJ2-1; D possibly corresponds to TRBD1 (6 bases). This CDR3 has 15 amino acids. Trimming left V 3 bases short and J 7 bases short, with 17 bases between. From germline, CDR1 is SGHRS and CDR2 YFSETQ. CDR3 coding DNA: TGCGCCAGCAGCTACAGGGTACAGAGGTCGAATGAGCAGTTCTTC. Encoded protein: CASSYRVQRSNEQFF.

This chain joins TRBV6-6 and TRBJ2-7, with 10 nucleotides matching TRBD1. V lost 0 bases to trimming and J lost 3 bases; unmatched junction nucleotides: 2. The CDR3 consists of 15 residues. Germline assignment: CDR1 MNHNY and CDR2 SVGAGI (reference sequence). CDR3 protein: CASSYSGTGDYEQYF. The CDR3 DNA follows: TGTGCCAGCAGTTACTCCGGGACAGGGGACTACGAGCAGTACTTC.

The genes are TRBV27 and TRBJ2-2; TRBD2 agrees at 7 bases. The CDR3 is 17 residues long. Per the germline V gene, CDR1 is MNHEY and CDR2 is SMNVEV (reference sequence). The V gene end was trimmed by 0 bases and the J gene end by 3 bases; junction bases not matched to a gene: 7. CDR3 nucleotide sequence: TGTGCCAGCAGTTTATCGGGCGGGAGTATAGACACCGGGGAGCTGTTTTTT. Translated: CASSLSGGSIDTGELFF.

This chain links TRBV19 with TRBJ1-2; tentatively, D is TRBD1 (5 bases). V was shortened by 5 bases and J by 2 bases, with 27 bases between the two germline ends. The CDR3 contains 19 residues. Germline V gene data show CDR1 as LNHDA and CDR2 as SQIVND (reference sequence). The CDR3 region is CASSGGGPAQGSWNYGYTF. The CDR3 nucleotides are TGTGCCAGTAGTGGGGGGGGACCGGCCCAAGGAAGCTGGAACTATGGCTACACCTTC.

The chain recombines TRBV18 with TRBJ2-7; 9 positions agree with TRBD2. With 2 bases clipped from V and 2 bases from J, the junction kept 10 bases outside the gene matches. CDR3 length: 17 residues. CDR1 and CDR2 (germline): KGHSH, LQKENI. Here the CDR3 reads CASSPSSLSGSAYEQYF. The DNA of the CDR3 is TGTGCCAGCTCACCAAGTTCCCTTAGCGGGAGTGCCTACGAGCAGTACTTC.

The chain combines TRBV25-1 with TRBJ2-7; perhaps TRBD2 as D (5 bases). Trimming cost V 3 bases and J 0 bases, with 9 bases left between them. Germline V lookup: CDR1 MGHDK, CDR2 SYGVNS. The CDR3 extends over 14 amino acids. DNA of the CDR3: TGTGCCAGCAGTGATAGGAGGAGCTCCTACGAGCAGTACTTC. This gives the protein CASSDRRSSYEQYF.

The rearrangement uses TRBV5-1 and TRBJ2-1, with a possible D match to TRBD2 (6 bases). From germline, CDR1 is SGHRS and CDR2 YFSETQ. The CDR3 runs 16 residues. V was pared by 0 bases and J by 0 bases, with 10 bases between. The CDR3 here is CASSLVDGSSYNEQFF. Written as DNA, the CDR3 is TGCGCCAGCAGCTTGGTTGACGGGAGCTCCTACAATGAGCAGTTCTTC.

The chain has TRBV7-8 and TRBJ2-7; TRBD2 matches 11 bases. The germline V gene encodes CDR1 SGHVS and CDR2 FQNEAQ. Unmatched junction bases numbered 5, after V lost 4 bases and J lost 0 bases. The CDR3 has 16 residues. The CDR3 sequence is CASSSIAGGPSYEQYF. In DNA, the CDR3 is TGTGCCAGCAGCTCAATAGCGGGAGGGCCCTCCTACGAGCAGTACTTC.

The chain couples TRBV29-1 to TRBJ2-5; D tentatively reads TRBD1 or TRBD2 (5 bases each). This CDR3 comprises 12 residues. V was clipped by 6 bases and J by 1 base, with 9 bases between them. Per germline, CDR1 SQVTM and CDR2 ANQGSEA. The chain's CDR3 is CSVEGSQETQYF. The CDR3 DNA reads TGCAGCGTAGAGGGGTCCCAAGAGACCCAGTACTTC.

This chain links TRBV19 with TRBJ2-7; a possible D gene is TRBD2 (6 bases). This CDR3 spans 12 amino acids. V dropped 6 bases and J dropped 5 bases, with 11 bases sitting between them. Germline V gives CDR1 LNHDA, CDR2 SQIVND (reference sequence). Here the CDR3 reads CASSGTAHEQYF. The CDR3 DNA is TGTGCCAGTAGCGGGACTGCGCACGAGCAGTACTTC.

The CDR3 region is CASSLAEGDTQYF. Here the CDR3 DNA reads TGTGCCAGCAGCTTAGCCGAGGGGGATACGCAGTATTTT. The chain combines TRBV7-9 with TRBJ2-3, with D perhaps assigned TRBD1 or TRBD2 (5 bases each). The length of the CDR3 is 13 residues. The V and J ends lost 0 bases and 6 bases respectively, with 7 bases between them. Germline-derived CDR1 and CDR2 are SEHNR and FQNEAQ (reference sequence).

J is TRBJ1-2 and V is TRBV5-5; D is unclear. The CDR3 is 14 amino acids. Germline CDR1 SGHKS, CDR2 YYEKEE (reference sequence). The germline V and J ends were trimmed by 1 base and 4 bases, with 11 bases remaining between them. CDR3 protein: CASSLIQTLYGYTF. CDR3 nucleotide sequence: TGTGCCAGCAGCTTGATCCAGACACTCTATGGCTACACCTTC.

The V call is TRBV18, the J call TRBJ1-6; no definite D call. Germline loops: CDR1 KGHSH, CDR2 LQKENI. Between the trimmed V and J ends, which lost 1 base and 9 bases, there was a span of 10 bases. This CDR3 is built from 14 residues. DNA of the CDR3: TGTGCCAGCTCACCACGGGGAAGGATTTCACCCCTCCACTTT. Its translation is CASSPRGRISPLHF. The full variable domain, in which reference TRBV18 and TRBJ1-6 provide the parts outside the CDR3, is NAGVMQNPRHLVRRRGQEARLRCSPMKGHSHVYWYRQLPEEGLKFMVYLQKENIIDESGMPKERFSAEFPKEGPSILRIQQVVRGDSAAYFCASSPRGRISPLHFGNGTRLTVT.

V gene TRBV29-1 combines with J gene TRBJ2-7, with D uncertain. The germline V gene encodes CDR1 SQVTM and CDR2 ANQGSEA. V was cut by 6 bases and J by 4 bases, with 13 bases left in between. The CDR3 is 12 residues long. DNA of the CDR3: TGCAGCGTAGCTCCCGACGGATACGAGCAGTACTTC. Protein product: CSVAPDGYEQYF.

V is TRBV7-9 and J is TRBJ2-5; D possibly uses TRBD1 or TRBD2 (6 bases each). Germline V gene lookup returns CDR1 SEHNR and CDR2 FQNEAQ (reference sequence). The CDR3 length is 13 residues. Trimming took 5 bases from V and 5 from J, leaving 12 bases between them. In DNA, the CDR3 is TGTGCCAGCAGCCCCCTAGGGGGGGAGACCCAGTACTTC. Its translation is CASSPLGGETQYF. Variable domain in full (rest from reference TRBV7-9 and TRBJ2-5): DTGVSQNPRHKITKRGQNVTFRCDPISEHNRLYWYRQTLGQGPEFLTYFQNEAQLEKSRLLSDRFSAERPKGSFSTLEIQRTEQGDSAMYLCASSPLGGETQYFGPGTRLLVL.

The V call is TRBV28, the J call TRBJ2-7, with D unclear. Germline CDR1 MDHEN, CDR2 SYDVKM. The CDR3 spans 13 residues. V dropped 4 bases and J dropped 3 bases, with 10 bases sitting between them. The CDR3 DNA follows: TGTGCCAGCAGTTATGGAACCGGCTACGAGCAGTACTTC. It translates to CASSYGTGYEQYF.

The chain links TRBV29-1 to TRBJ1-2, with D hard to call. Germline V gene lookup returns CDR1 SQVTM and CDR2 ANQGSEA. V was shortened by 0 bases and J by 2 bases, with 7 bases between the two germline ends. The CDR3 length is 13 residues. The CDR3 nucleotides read TGCAGCGTTGAAGAAGTCCGCAACTATGGCTACACCTTC. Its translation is CSVEEVRNYGYTF.

Here the CDR3 DNA reads TGTGCCAGCTCCTTCTCGGGACTAGCGGGAGACACTAGCACAGATACGCAGTATTTT. Its protein is CASSFSGLAGDTSTDTQYF. The gene calls are TRBV11-2 and TRBJ2-3; 14 nucleotides agree with TRBD2. The CDR3 loop spans 19 amino acids. Per the germline V gene, CDR1 is SGHAT and CDR2 is FQNNGV. V lost 8 bases to trimming and J lost 0 bases; unmatched junction nucleotides: 13.